This entry concerns a single T cell receptor beta chain. Compared with germline, one end of the junction differs, possibly owing to a read error. These data originate in a study of blood T cell repertoires in COVID-19. Study context: Samples taken during acute and convalescent COVID-19 were collected in the United States, Italy and Spain.

Per the original methods: Amplification from reference gene primers served as the basis for estimated nucleated cell counts. The table came from immunoSEQ multiplex PCR; TCRdb's copy has only in-frame clones and leaves some out. The V and J calls and the clone size are those of that table, but D and trimming were determined from the DNA. The sample includes about 190,000 clones, roughly 89% of them seen just once. Germline V gene sequence: CDR1 MNHNS, CDR2 SASEGT. The CDR3 totals 13 residues. The TCR was taken from a man aged 40-49 years with acute or convalescent COVID-19. The sequencing sample was made of peripheral blood. The gene calls are TRBV6-1 and TRBJ1-2, with a tentative D call TRBD1 (5 bases). The CDR3 region has the DNA TGTGCCAGCAGGGAAGACATACAGGATGGCTACACCTTC. Protein sequence: CASREDIQDGYTF.